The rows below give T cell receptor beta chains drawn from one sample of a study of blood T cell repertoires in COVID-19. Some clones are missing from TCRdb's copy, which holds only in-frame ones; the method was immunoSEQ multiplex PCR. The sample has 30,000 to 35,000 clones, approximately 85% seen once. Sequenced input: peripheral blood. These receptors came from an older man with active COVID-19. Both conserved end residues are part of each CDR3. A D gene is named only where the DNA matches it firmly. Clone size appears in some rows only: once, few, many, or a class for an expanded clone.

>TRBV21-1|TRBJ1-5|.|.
TGTGCCAGCAGCAAGATGAGTGGACAGGGGGTTCAGCCCCAGCATTTT
CASSKMSGQGVQPQHF
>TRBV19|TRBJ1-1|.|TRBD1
TGTGCCAGTAGCCTGAGGGGGCAGTTGAACACTGAAGCTTTCTTT
CASSLRGQLNTEAFF
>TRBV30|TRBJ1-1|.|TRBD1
TGTGCCTGGACCAGACAGGGGAGGGTGTCGGGCACTGAAGCTTTCTTT
CAWTRQGRVSGTEAFF
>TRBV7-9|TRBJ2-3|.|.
TGTGCCAGCAGCTTTACACAGGGGGGGTGGCAGTATTTT
CASSFTQGGWQYF
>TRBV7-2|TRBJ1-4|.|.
TGTGCCAGCAGCTTGGTGCGAGGGGGGGTTGAAAAACTGTTTTTT
CASSLVRGGVEKLFF
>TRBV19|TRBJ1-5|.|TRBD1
TGTGCCAGTAGTGACCGGGACAGGGGGTTCTATAGCAATCAGCCCCAGCATTTT
CASSDRDRGFYSNQPQHF
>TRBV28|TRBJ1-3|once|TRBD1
TGTGCCAGCAGTCAACAGACAGGGGCTGGAAACACCATATATTTT
CASSQQTGAGNTIYF
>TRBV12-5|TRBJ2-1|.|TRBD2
TGTGCTAGTTCCCCTAGACTAGCGGGAGACAATGAGCAGTTCTTC
CASSPRLAGDNEQFF
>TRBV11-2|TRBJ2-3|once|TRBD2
TGTGCCAGCAGCTCGACTAGCGGCACAGATACGCAGTATTTT
CASSSTSGTDTQYF
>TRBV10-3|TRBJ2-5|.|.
TGTGCCATCAAGGGCGCGGGGTACCAAGAGACCCAGTACTTC
CAIKGAGYQETQYF
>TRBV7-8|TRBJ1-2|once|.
TGTGCCAGCAGCTTAGCGGCCGACTACACCTTC
CASSLAADYTF
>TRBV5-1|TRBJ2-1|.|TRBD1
TGCGCCAGCAGCTTGGAGGGACAGGGAAGCAATGAGCAGTTCTTC
CASSLEGQGSNEQFF
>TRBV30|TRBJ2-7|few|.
TGTGCCTGGAGTGTTCGGGGGTGGACCTACGAGCAGTACTTC
CAWSVRGWTYEQYF
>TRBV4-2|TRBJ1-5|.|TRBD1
TGTGCCAGCAGCCAAGATCCGGACAGGGGAGGCGGACAGCCCCAGCATTTT
CASSQDPDRGGGQPQHF
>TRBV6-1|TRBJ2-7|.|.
TGTGCCAGCAGTGAGGGGAGGACGGGGCAGTACTTC
CASSEGRTGQYF
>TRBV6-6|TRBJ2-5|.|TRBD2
TGTGCCACCAAAGCCGGGACTAGCTTTGGGTTTGAGACCCAGTACTTC
CATKAGTSFGFETQYF
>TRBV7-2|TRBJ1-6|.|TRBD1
TGTGCCAGCAGCTTAGGGTGGGACAGCCCTGCAAATTCACCCCTCCACTTT
CASSLGWDSPANSPLHF
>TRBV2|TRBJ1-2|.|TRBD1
TGTGCCAGCCAAGCTTGGACAGGGAAACAAGATGGCTACACCTTC
CASQAWTGKQDGYTF
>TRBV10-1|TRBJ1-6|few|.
TGCGCCAGCAGTGAAATTCGGAGTTGGTCACCCCTCCACTTT
CASSEIRSWSPLHF
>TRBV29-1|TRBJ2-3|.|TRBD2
TGCAGCGTCGAGGGGTTAGCGGGGGGGCCGATACCAGATACGCAGTATTTT
CSVEGLAGGPIPDTQYF
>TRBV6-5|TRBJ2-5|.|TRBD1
TGTGCCACCGCCAAGGAGACAGGGCCCCCCGAGACCCAGTACTTC
CATAKETGPPETQYF
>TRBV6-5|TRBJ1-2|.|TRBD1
TGTGCCAGCAATCCCGGAGACAGGGGGAACTATGGCTACACCTTC
CASNPGDRGNYGYTF
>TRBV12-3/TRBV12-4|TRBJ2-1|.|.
TGTGCCAGCAGGATAACAGGGTCCAATGAGCAGTTCTTC
CASRITGSNEQFF